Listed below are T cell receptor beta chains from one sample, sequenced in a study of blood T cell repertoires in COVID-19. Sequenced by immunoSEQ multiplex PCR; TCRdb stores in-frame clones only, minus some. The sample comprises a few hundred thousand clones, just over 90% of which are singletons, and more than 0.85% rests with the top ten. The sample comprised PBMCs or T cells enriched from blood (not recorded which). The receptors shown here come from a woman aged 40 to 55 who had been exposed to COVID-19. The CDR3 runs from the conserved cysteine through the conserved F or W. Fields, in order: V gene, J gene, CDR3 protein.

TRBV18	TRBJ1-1	CASSPPSRRTEAFF
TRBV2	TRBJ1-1	CASSDITGRAFF
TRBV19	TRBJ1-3	CASSIDGSSGNTIYF
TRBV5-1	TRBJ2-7	CASSPIDRGYEQYF
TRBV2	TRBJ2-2	CASRNSGQAEGELFF
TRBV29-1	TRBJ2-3	CSVAVGGGGTDTQYF
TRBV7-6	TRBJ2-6	CASSLHPTGSGANVLTF
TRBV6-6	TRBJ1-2	CATTGSGDSYGYTF
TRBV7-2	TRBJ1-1	CASSWDRARNTEAFF
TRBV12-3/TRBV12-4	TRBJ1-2	CASSSTVNYGYTF
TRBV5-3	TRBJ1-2	CARSLGQSYGYTF
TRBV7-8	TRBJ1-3	CASSLVQGSKSSGNTIYF
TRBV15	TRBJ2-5	CATSRDAGGETQYF
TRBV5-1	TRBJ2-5	CASSLAQVQETQYF
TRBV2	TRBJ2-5	CASSEGSGGAETQYF
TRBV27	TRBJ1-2	CASSLNPTGQGANGYTF
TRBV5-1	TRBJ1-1	CASSAETEAFF
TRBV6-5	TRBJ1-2	CANSPGGSEKGYTF
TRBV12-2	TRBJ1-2	CASRAQTENYGYTF
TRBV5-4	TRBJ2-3	CASSSTGQGYTDTQYF
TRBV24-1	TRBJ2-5	CATNPSGGGGETQYF
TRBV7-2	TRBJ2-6	CASSLDYGVGYSGANVLTF
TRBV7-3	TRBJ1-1	CASSSQGGTEAFF
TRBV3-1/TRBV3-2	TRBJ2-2	CASSQDREVGELFF
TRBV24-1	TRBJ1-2	CATSDYGGTLDGYTF
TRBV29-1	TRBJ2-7	CSVKPGLAGTYEQYF
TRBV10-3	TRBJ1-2	CATQGSNGYTF
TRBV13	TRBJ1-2	CASSLTPNYGYTF
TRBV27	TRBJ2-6	CASSPFRGSGANVLTF
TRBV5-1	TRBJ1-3	CASSSANGKTGSGNTIYF
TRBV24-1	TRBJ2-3	CATSSRGTDTQYF
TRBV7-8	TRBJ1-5	CASSSLPDKNNQPQHF
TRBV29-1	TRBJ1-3	CSSNGGGFSGNTIYF
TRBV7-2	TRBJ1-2	CASSPGGFNYGYTF
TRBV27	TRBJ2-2	CASSLGLAGGLNTGELFF
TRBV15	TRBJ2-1	CATSAGDYNEQFF
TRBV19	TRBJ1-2	CASTLDSDYGYTF
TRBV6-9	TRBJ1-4	CASSYVRGQFHEKLFF
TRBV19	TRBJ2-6	CASTKDRAGANVLTF
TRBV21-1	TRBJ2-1	CASSKAGGVSYNEQFF
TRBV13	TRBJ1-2	CASSSRDTANYGYTF
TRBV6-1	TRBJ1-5	CASSERSQYSNQPQHF
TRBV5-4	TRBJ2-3	CASSIGVGATNTQYF
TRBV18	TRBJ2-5	CASSPKRGAVQETQYF
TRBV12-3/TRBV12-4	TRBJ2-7	CASGDGQGDEQYF